This TCR beta chain was sequenced for a study of cytomegalovirus exposure and HLA in healthy donors. Findings of the study overall: Reportedly, cytomegalovirus status was diagnosed with high sensitivity and specificity. The sole available immune exposure information was CMV serostatus.

This clone was counted a single time. The antigen is not known. The PCR used 60 Vbeta and 13 Jbeta primers. Some clones are missing from TCRdb's copy, which holds only in-frame ones; the method was immunoSEQ multiplex PCR. The table includes under 45,000 clones, roughly 69% detected once. The CDR3 has 16 amino acids. The V and J ends lost 1 base and 0 bases respectively, with 13 bases between them. Per germline, CDR1 SGHAT and CDR2 FQNNGV. The donors comprised healthy bone marrow donors. This rearrangement joins TRBV11-2 to TRBJ2-7; D remains ambiguous. The sequenced sample consisted of PBMCs. The TCR comes from a man aged 30-40 years in good health and CMV-seronegative. The CDR3 reads CASSLVTSLSSYEQYF. The CDR3 nucleotides read TGTGCCAGCAGCTTAGTGACTTCTCTCAGCTCCTACGAGCAGTACTTC.